This TCR beta chain derives from a study of T cells in women clearing cervical HPV infection. Whole-study context: Cases' blood sampling followed lesion detection by median approximately 150 days (90 to 200). HLA type could not be excluded as a confounder. General study points: Controls had more TRBV6-7 (0.16%) than cases (roughly 0.11%).

Germline loops: CDR1 SGHTA, CDR2 FQGTGA. With 4 bases removed from V and 0 bases from J, the gap between germline ends came to 7 bases. The CDR3 runs to 15 residues. By frequency, this clone registers medium-sized (0.01 to 0.1%). Antigen specificity is unknown. The read ends 3 residues early relative to the CDR3; the germline J gene fills the gap. Using immunoSEQ multiplex PCR, the repertoire was profiled, and TCRdb retains in-frame clones only, with some absent. The ten top clones account for roughly 3.7%, within a sample of some 26,000 clones. This clonotype originated in a woman between 18 and 70 years old with a cervical HPV16 infection that either progressed to CIN3+ or cleared (not recorded which). Sequenced sample: blood buffy coat. The rearrangement links TRBV7-3 to TRBJ2-6, with D unresolved. CDR3 region: CASSSISSGANVLTF. CDR3 DNA, as far as it was read: TGTGCCAGCAGCTCCATTAGCTCTGGGGCCAACGTC.